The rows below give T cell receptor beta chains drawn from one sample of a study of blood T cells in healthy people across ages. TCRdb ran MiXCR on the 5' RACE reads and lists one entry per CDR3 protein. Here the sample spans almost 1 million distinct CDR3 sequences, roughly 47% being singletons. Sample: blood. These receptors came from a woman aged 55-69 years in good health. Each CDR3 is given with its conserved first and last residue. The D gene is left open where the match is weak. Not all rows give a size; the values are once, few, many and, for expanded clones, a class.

TGCAGCGTGGGGCGGACCACCACAGATACGCAGTATTTT,CSVGRTTTDTQYF,TRBJ2-3,TRBV29-1,-,-
TGCAGTGCTACGGTCGGGCTTTCAGCCCACTCTGGGGCCAACGTCCTGACTTTC,CSATVGLSAHSGANVLTF,TRBJ2-6,TRBV20-1,-,-
TGTGCCAGCAGCGCCACATCACAAGAGACCCAGTACTTC,CASSATSQETQYF,TRBJ2-5,TRBV11-2,-,-
TGCAGCGCTCTACATCCCCCAGGCGAGCAGTACTTC,CSALHPPGEQYF,TRBJ2-7,TRBV29-1,-,-
TGTGCCAGCTCCCCTGGATGGGGACGCACAGATACGCAGTATTTT,CASSPGWGRTDTQYF,TRBJ2-3,TRBV6-2/TRBV6-3,-,-
TGTGCCAGCAGTTTTAGGGACAGGGTTCACGAGCAGTACTTC,CASSFRDRVHEQYF,TRBJ2-7,TRBV28,-,TRBD1
TGTGCCAGCAGCGCGGGACAGACTAATGAAAAACTGTTTTTT,CASSAGQTNEKLFF,TRBJ1-4,TRBV7-6,-,TRBD1
TGTGCCAGCAGCTTGGATGTTTACGACAATGAGCAGTTCTTC,CASSLDVYDNEQFF,TRBJ2-1,TRBV7-2,-,-
TGTGCCAGCAGTTCCTTCAGGAACACTGAAGCTTTCTTT,CASSSFRNTEAFF,TRBJ1-1,TRBV27,-,-
TGCAGCGCCAGAGCCAACACAGATACGCAGTATTTT,CSARANTDTQYF,TRBJ2-3,TRBV20-1,once,-
TGTGCCGGCAGCTTATCCCAGGGGTATTACGGTGAGCAGTTCTTC,CAGSLSQGYYGEQFF,TRBJ2-1,TRBV7-9,-,-
TGTGCCTGGAGTCCGCACCCTAGCGGGGGACCCTACGAGCAGTACTTC,CAWSPHPSGGPYEQYF,TRBJ2-7,TRBV30,few,TRBD2
TGTGCCAGCGGGATCAACTACGAGCAGTACTTC,CASGINYEQYF,TRBJ2-7,TRBV12-3/TRBV12-4,-,-
TGTGCCAGCAGTGACCCGACAGGGGTCGACGAGCAGTACTTC,CASSDPTGVDEQYF,TRBJ2-7,TRBV6-1,-,TRBD1
TGCAGTGCTAAGATAGACAGGGAGAGCTCCTACGAGCAGTACTTC,CSAKIDRESSYEQYF,TRBJ2-7,TRBV20-1,-,TRBD1
TGCAGTGCTAGAGATGGGGCGGGGGGCTACACCTTC,CSARDGAGGYTF,TRBJ1-2,TRBV20-1,-,-
TGCGCCAGCAGCTCAACGACAGGAAACATTCAGTACTTC,CASSSTTGNIQYF,TRBJ2-4,TRBV5-1,-,-
TGTGCCAGCAGCGTACTGATAGTCGGGGATGAGCAGTTCTTC,CASSVLIVGDEQFF,TRBJ2-1,TRBV9,-,-
TGCGCCAGCAGCGCGGGACAGGCCAACTACAATGAGCAGTTCTTC,CASSAGQANYNEQFF,TRBJ2-1,TRBV5-1,-,TRBD1
TGTGCCAGCAGTTTCGCTACAGGTTCCTACGAGCAGTACTTC,CASSFATGSYEQYF,TRBJ2-7,TRBV28,-,-
TGTGCCAGCAGCCCCGACGCAGGGCGCTACGAGCAGTACTTC,CASSPDAGRYEQYF,TRBJ2-7,TRBV7-9,once,-
TGTGCCAGCAGCTCCGGGACAGGGAAAGAGCAGTACTTC,CASSSGTGKEQYF,TRBJ2-5,TRBV28,few,TRBD1
TGTACCATCAGCGAACTGGAGACCCAGTACTTC,CTISELETQYF,TRBJ2-5,TRBV10-3,-,-
TGTGCCAGCAGCCTCCGGGACAATTACAATAAGCAGTTCTTC,CASSLRDNYNKQFF,TRBJ2-1,TRBV7-8,-,-
TGCGCCTCCAACCGGGGAACGTATGGCTACACCTTC,CASNRGTYGYTF,TRBJ1-2,TRBV4-1,-,-
TGTGCCTGGAGTGTACGTCCAGGGGTCCATTCACCCCTCCACTTT,CAWSVRPGVHSPLHF,TRBJ1-6,TRBV30,few,-